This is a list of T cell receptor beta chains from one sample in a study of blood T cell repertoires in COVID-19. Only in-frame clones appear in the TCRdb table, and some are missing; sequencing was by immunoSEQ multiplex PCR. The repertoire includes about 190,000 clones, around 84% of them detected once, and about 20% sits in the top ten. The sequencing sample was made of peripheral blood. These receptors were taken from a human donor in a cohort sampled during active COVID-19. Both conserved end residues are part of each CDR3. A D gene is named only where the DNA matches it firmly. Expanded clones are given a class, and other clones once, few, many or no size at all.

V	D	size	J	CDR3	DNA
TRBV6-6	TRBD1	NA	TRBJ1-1	CASRDRIGSTEAFF	TGTGCCAGCAGGGACAGGATCGGAAGCACTGAAGCTTTCTTT
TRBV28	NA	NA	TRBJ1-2	CASSSGGRGGYTF	TGTGCCAGCAGCTCTGGAGGACGGGGGGGCTACACCTTC
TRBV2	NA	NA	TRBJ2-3	CASSRRTGGTDTQYF	TGTGCCAGCAGCCGAAGGACGGGAGGCACAGATACGCAGTATTTT
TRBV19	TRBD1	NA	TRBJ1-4	CASSSRDRGLRGEKLFF	TGTGCCAGTAGCTCCCGGGACAGGGGGTTGAGGGGTGAAAAACTGTTTTTT
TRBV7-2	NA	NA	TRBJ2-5	CASSEFEETQYF	TGTGCCAGCAGCGAGTTTGAAGAGACCCAGTACTTC
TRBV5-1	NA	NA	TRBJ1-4	CASSTTADSSNEKLFF	TGCGCCAGCAGCACTACAGCGGATTCATCTAATGAAAAACTGTTTTTT
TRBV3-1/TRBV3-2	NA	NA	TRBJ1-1	CASSPSAGMNTEAFF	TGTGCCAGCAGCCCATCGGCGGGAATGAACACTGAAGCTTTCTTT
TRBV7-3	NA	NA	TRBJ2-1	CASSLTGGVVEQFF	TGTGCCAGCAGCTTAACGGGGGGAGTGGTTGAGCAGTTCTTC
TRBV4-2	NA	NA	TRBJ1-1	CASSQGLQGNTEAFF	TGTGCCAGCAGCCAAGGACTACAGGGAAACACTGAAGCTTTCTTT
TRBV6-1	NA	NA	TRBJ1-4	CASSEVDGLNNEKLFF	TGTGCCAGCAGTGAAGTGGACGGACTGAATAATGAAAAACTGTTTTTT
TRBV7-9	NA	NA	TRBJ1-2	CASSLPSIAGYTF	TGTGCCAGCAGCTTACCCTCTATCGCCGGCTACACCTTC
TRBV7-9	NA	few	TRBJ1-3	CASSLDSSGNTIYF	TGTGCCAGCAGCTTGGACAGCTCTGGAAACACCATATATTTT
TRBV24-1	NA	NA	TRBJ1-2	CATSEGAGTLYGYTF	TGTGCCACCAGTGAAGGGGCAGGTACCCTATATGGCTACACCTTC
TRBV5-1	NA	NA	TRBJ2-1	CASSDGLLVYNEQFF	TGCGCCAGCAGTGACGGACTCCTAGTCTACAATGAGCAGTTCTTC
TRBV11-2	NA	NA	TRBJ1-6	CASSLRGSYNSPLHF	TGTGCCAGCAGCCTCAGGGGTTCCTATAATTCACCCCTCCACTTT
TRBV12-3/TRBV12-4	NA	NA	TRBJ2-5	CASSFVQRETQYF	TGTGCCAGCAGCTTTGTCCAGAGGGAGACCCAGTACTTC
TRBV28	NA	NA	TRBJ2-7	CASRTVQFGQYF	TGTGCCAGTAGGACAGTTCAATTCGGGCAGTACTTC
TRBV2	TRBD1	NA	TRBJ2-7	CASSERGLGEQYF	TGTGCCAGCAGTGAAAGGGGGCTCGGTGAGCAGTACTTC
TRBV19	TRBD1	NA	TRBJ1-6	CASTQGASYNSPLHF	TGTGCCAGTACCCAGGGGGCATCCTATAATTCACCCCTCCACTTT
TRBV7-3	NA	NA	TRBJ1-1	CASSLGRNTEAFF	TGTGCCAGCAGCTTAGGCCGGAACACTGAAGCTTTCTTT
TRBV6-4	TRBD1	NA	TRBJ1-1	CASSDSSRGQSGAFF	TGTGCCAGCAGTGACTCGAGCCGGGGACAGTCTGGTGCTTTCTTT
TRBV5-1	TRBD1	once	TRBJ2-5	CASSLPGGEETQYF	TGCGCCAGCAGCTTGCCAGGGGGCGAGGAGACCCAGTACTTC
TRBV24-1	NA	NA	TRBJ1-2	CATSDPSNYGYTF	TGTGCCACCAGTGACCCTTCTAACTATGGCTACACCTTC
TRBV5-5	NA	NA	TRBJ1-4	CASSFLPKNRLFF	TGTGCCAGCAGTTTCCTCCCGAAAAATAGACTGTTTTTT
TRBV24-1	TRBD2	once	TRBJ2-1	CATSDYQAGAGQFF	TGTGCCACCAGTGACTACCAAGCGGGAGCCGGGCAGTTCTTC
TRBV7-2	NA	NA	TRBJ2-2	CASRKYRENTGELFF	TGTGCCAGCAGGAAGTACAGGGAGAACACCGGGGAGCTGTTTTTT
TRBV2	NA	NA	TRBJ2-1	CASSVTGVFEQFF	TGTGCCAGCAGTGTAACGGGGGTTTTTGAGCAGTTCTTC
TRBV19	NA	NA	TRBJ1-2	CASSIPVSVFDGYTF	TGTGCCAGTAGTATCCCCGTATCCGTTTTCGATGGCTACACCTTC
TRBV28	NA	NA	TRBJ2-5	CASSFIAAYQETQYF	TGTGCCAGCAGTTTTATAGCGGCGTACCAAGAGACCCAGTACTTC
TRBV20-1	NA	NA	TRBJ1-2	CSASPPGLNGYTF	TGCAGTGCTAGTCCCCCGGGGTTGAATGGCTACACCTTC
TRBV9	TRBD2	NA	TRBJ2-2	CASSVGLAGRGTGELFF	TGTGCCAGCAGCGTAGGACTAGCGGGGCGCGGCACCGGGGAGCTGTTTTTT
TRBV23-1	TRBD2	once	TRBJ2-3	CASSRGGGAADTQYF	TGCGCCAGCAGTCGAGGCGGGGGGGCCGCAGATACGCAGTATTTT
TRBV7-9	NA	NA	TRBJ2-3	CASSFRQGSTDTQYF	TGTGCCAGCAGCTTTCGGCAGGGGAGCACAGATACGCAGTATTTT
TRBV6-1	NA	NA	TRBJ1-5	CASSEYPRRINQPQHF	TGTGCCAGCAGTGAATATCCGAGGCGGATCAATCAGCCCCAGCATTTT
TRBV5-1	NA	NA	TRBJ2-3	CASSLVGGRTDTQYF	TGCGCCAGCAGCTTGGTGGGGGGGCGGACAGATACGCAGTATTTT
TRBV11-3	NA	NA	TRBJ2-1	CASSLDGVDNEQFF	TGTGCCAGCAGCTTAGATGGAGTCGACAATGAGCAGTTCTTC
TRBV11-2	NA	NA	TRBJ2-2	CASSLILRVGSANTGELFF	TGTGCCAGCAGCTTAATTCTTCGGGTAGGCTCGGCGAACACCGGGGAGCTGTTTTTT
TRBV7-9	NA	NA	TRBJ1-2	CASTGLRGVGYTF	TGTGCCAGCACCGGTCTGCGGGGGGTTGGCTACACCTTC
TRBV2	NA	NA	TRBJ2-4	CASSENSKYF	TGTGCCAGCAGTGAAAACTCTAAGTACTTC
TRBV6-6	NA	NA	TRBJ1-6	CASSRSYNSPLHF	TGTGCCAGCAGCCGCTCCTATAATTCACCCCTCCACTTT
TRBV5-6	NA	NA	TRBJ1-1	CASSLSGRKDTEAFF	TGTGCCAGCAGCTTATCGGGGAGGAAGGACACTGAAGCTTTCTTT
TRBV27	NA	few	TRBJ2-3	CASRKGGVADTQYF	TGTGCCAGCAGAAAAGGGGGGGTCGCAGATACGCAGTATTTT
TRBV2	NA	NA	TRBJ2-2	CASSEALRGTGELFF	TGTGCCAGCAGTGAAGCGCTTCGGGGGACCGGGGAGCTGTTTTTT
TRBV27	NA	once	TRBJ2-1	CASSFYPGSNEQFF	TGTGCCAGCAGTTTTTACCCGGGATCCAATGAGCAGTTCTTC
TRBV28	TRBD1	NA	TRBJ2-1	CASSNDLGQGYNEQFF	TGTGCCAGCAGCAATGATCTGGGACAGGGCTACAATGAGCAGTTCTTC
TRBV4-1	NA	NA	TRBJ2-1	CASSQDRGLSSYNEQFF	TGCGCCAGCAGCCAAGATCGAGGGTTGAGCTCCTACAATGAGCAGTTCTTC
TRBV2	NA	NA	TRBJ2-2	CASSAYGELFF	TGTGCCAGCAGTGCGTACGGGGAGCTGTTTTTT
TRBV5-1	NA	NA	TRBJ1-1	CASSFSRDTEAFF	TGCGCCAGCAGCTTTAGCCGGGACACTGAAGCTTTCTTT
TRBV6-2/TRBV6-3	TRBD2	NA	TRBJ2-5	CASSQITSAQETQYF	TGTGCCAGCAGTCAAATTACTAGCGCTCAAGAGACCCAGTACTTC
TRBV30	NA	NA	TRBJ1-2	CASMRGGYTF	TGTGCCTCTATGAGAGGGGGCTACACCTTC
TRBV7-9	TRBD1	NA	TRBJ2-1	CASSFEGQSLWNEQFF	TGTGCCAGCAGCTTTGAGGGACAGTCTTTGTGGAATGAGCAGTTCTTC
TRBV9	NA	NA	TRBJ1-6	CASSVERGSPLHF	TGTGCCAGCAGCGTAGAACGGGGTTCACCCCTCCACTTT
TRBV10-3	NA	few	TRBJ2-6	CAISEGGTGANVLTF	TGTGCCATCAGTGAAGGAGGGACTGGGGCCAACGTCCTGACTTTC
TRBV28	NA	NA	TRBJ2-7	CASYGQRFSYEQYF	TGTGCCAGTTATGGACAGAGGTTTTCCTACGAGCAGTACTTC